The 17 T cell receptor beta chains in this list originate from one sample, sequenced in a study of CD8 T cells in ankylosing spondylitis. A single record per CDR3 protein comes from TCRdb applying MiXCR to the 5' RACE reads. The table has under 150,000 distinct CDR3 sequences, 6.5% to 8.5% seen once. What was sequenced was synovial fluid, either unsorted or a sorted T cell fraction (not recorded which). Receptors were obtained from a male donor with ankylosing spondylitis.

The table lists this clonotype with many counts. The genes are TRBV24-1 and TRBJ2-1, with D possibly matching TRBD2 (5 bases). This CDR3 spans 16 amino acids. Germline CDR1 is KGHDR and CDR2 is SFDVKD. V was clipped by 4 bases and J by 0 bases, with 12 bases between them. The CDR3 loop is CATSDRVRGSYNEQFF. CDR3 coding DNA: TGTGCCACCAGTGACCGGGTCCGGGGCTCCTACAATGAGCAGTTCTTC.

This clonotype turned up a few times. J is TRBJ2-2 and V is TRBV27; D may be TRBD2 (5 bases). CDR3 length: 13 amino acids. Trimming removed 7 bases at V and 4 bases at J, with 10 bases between. Germline V CDR1 and CDR2: MNHEY, SMNVEV (reference sequence). The CDR3 DNA is TGTGCCAGCATGAGTGGGAGCACCGGGGAGCTGTTTTTT. Translation gives CASMSGSTGELFF.

At least ten counts were recorded for this clonotype. This chain links TRBV6-2 or TRBV6-3 with TRBJ2-7; maybe TRBD1 (6 bases). The CDR3 is 14 residues long. The germline V gene encodes CDR1 MNHEY and CDR2 SVGEGT. The V end was cut by 9 bases, the J end by 4 bases, with 19 bases between. The CDR3 coding sequence is TGTGCCAGTCGACAGGTCCCGACGAAATACGAGCAGTACTTC. Amino acid sequence: CASRQVPTKYEQYF.

The chain uses TRBV6-6 and TRBJ2-1; 9 bases are a match to TRBD2. The CDR3 has 13 residues. The germline CDR1 and CDR2 sequences are MNHNY and SVGAGI (reference sequence). J gave up 11 bases and V 2 bases, and 4 bases lay outside the gene matches. CDR3 nucleotide sequence: TGTGCCAGCAGTTACGGGACTAGCCAGAAGCAGTTCTTC. Translated: CASSYGTSQKQFF.

The chain couples TRBV4-1 to TRBJ2-3; 9 bases fit TRBD2. There are 17 residues in the CDR3. Trimming cost V 0 bases and J 3 bases; bases outside gene matches: 7. Germline V gene data show CDR1 as MGHRA and CDR2 as YSYEKL. The CDR3 spells CASSQDGRLAGTDTQYF. CDR3 sequence (DNA): TGCGCCAGCAGCCAAGATGGACGGCTAGCGGGGACAGATACGCAGTATTTT.

In its sample, this clonotype was seen many times. The chain carries TRBV30 and TRBJ1-2; maybe TRBD1 (6 bases). The CDR3 is 16 amino acids. Trimming took 0 bases from V and 4 from J, leaving 18 bases between them. Germline V gene data show CDR1 as GTSNPN and CDR2 as SVGIG (reference sequence). In DNA, the CDR3 is TGTGCCTGGAGTGTACACAGGGCCCTACAGGTCTATGGCTACACCTTC. This sequence encodes CAWSVHRALQVYGYTF.

The CDR3: CSATRTATDTQYF. Here the CDR3 DNA reads TGCAGTGCGACCCGGACAGCTACAGATACGCAGTATTTT. J is TRBJ2-3 and V is TRBV20-1; a possible D gene is TRBD1 (6 bases). The germline CDR1 and CDR2 sequences are DFQATT and SNEGSKA (reference sequence). V was trimmed by 6 bases and J by 3 bases, leaving 13 bases between them. The CDR3 spans 13 residues.

This clonotype has more than one count but fewer than ten. This sequence joins TRBV24-1 and TRBJ1-2; 10 bases fit TRBD1. The V gene end was trimmed by 7 bases and the J gene end by 4 bases; junction bases not matched to a gene: 5. CDR3 length: 14 residues. Germline loops: CDR1 KGHDR, CDR2 SFDVKD. The CDR3 here is CATRGTGDGYGYTF. Here the CDR3 DNA reads TGTGCCACCAGGGGGACAGGGGATGGCTATGGCTACACCTTC.

This clonotype was seen ten or more times. The chain is built from TRBV29-1 and TRBJ2-1; D is perhaps TRBD2 (6 bases). Trimming removed 6 bases at V and 8 bases at J, with 17 bases between. Germline loops: CDR1 SQVTM, CDR2 ANQGSEA. The CDR3 consists of 13 residues. CDR3 residues: CSVDSRGSDEQFF. CDR3 nucleotides: TGCAGCGTCGACTCCCGGGGGAGCGATGAGCAGTTCTTC.

The chain couples TRBV25-1 to TRBJ2-3, with D hard to call. V dropped 3 bases and J dropped 3 bases, with 7 bases sitting between them. There are 13 residues in the CDR3. CDR1 MGHDK and CDR2 SYGVNS come from the germline V gene. The CDR3 DNA is TGTGCCAGCAGTGATTATATGACAGATACGCAGTATTTT. It codes for CASSDYMTDTQYF. Using reference TRBV25-1 and TRBJ2-3 for the parts outside the CDR3, the full variable domain is EADIYQTPRYLVIGTGKKITLECSQTMGHDKMYWYQQDPGMELHLIHYSYGVNSTEKGDLSSESTVSRIRTEHFPLTLESARPSHTSQYLCASSDYMTDTQYFGPGTRLTVL.

This clonotype was found many times. V usage is TRBV15 and J usage is TRBJ2-5; TRBD1 is a possible D gene (6 bases). CDR3 length equals 13 residues. The germline gives CDR1 LNHNV, CDR2 YYDKDF (reference sequence). V was shortened by 5 bases and J by 3 bases, with 10 bases between the two germline ends. This CDR3 reads CATSLQGKETQYF. The CDR3 DNA sequence: TGTGCCACCAGCTTACAGGGCAAAGAGACCCAGTACTTC.

There are many counts of this clonotype. The gene calls are TRBV18 and TRBJ2-7; the D is unclear. This CDR3 has 15 residues. Germline V gene data show CDR1 as KGHSH and CDR2 as LQKENI. Trimming left V 3 bases short and J 0 bases short, with 12 bases between. CDR3 coding DNA: TGTGCCAGCTCACCCCAGCCGCAGCCCTCCTACGAGCAGTACTTC. Translation gives CASSPQPQPSYEQYF.

This clonotype was found a few times. This chain links TRBV20-1 with TRBJ2-5, with TRBD2 as a possible D gene (6 bases). Germline loops: CDR1 DFQATT, CDR2 SNEGSKA (reference sequence). The CDR3 sequence is 14 residues long. V lost 3 bases and J lost 7, with 18 bases in between. The CDR3 sequence is CSASRRGKFTTQYF. In nucleotides, the CDR3 is TGCAGTGCTAGTAGGCGGGGAAAGTTTACGACCCAGTACTTC.

Ten or more counts support this clonotype. This rearrangement joins TRBV24-1 to TRBJ2-3; D may correspond to TRBD1 or TRBD2 (5 bases each). The V end was cut by 5 bases, the J end by 3 bases, with 17 bases between. CDR1 is KGHDR, CDR2 SFDVKD, per germline. This CDR3 is built from 16 residues. The CDR3 sequence is CATSGGFASATDTQYF. Here the CDR3 DNA reads TGTGCCACCAGTGGGGGGTTCGCCTCCGCTACAGATACGCAGTATTTT.

The CDR3 DNA reads TGTGCCAGCAGCGTAGAGGGACAGGGATTGGGAACTGAAGCTTTCTTT. Amino acid sequence: CASSVEGQGLGTEAFF. The chain joins TRBV9 to TRBJ1-1, with TRBD1 identical over 9 bases. Germline CDR1 and CDR2: SGDLS and YYNGEE. V shed 0 bases, J shed 5 bases, and the junction held 8 bases outside the gene matches. This CDR3 has 16 amino acids.

V usage is TRBV7-2 and J usage is TRBJ2-7; TRBD2 is a possible D gene (5 bases). Trimming left V 2 bases short and J 2 bases short, with 10 bases between. This CDR3 has 14 amino acids. Per the germline V gene, CDR1 is SGHTA and CDR2 is FQGNSA. CDR3 nucleotides: TGTGCCAGCAGCTTATCTAGCTTTGCCTACGAGCAGTACTTC. As protein: CASSLSSFAYEQYF.

There are a few counts of this clonotype. The rearrangement joins TRBV5-4 to TRBJ1-4, with D perhaps matching TRBD1 (5 bases). In germline, CDR1 is SGHNT, CDR2 YYREEE (reference sequence). Trimming stripped 0 bases from V and 5 bases from J, with 14 bases between. This CDR3 is 16 amino acids long. The CDR3 nucleotides are TGTGCCAGCAGCTTGGCAGCCGGGACGAGGAATGAAAAACTGTTTTTT. It codes for CASSLAAGTRNEKLFF. The full variable domain, in which reference TRBV5-4 and TRBJ1-4 provide the parts outside the CDR3, is ETGVTQSPTHLIKTRGQQVTLRCSSQSGHNTVSWYQQALGQGPQFIFQYYREEENGRGNFPPRFSGLQFPNYSSELNVNALELDDSALYLCASSLAAGTRNEKLFFGSGTQLSVL.